The present T cell receptor beta chain was sequenced within a study of T cell responses to AZD1222 COVID-19 vaccine. The germline V gene encodes CDR1 KGHSY and CDR2 FQNENV. The CDR3 runs to 15 residues. V lost 4 bases to trimming and J lost 0 bases, with 12 bases between them. Sequenced by immunoSEQ multiplex PCR; TCRdb stores in-frame clones only, minus some. This repertoire shows 120,000 to 150,000 clones, roughly 88% found once; its top ten account for under 2.5%. Specimen: peripheral blood, collected on day 0 of AZD1222 vaccination. The chain recombines TRBV16 with TRBJ1-1; D might be TRBD1 (6 bases). The receptor comes from an adult in good health. The CDR3 loop reads CASSLSGTLNTEAFF. The CDR3, as DNA: TGTGCCAGCAGCCTGTCCGGGACACTGAACACTGAAGCTTTCTTT.